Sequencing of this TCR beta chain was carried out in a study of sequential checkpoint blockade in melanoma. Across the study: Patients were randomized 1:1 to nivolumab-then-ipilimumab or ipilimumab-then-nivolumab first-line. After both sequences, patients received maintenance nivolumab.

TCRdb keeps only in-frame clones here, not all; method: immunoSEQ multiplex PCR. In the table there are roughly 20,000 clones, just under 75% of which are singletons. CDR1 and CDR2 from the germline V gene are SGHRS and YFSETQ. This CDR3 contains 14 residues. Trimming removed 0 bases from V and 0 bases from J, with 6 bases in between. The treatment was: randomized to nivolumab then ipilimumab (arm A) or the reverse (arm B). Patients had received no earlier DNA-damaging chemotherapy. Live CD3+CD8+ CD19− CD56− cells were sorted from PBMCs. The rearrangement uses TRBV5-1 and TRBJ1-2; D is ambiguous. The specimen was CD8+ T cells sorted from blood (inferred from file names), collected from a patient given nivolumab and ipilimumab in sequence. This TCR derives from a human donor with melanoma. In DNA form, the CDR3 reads TGCGCCAGCAGCTTGGATTTAACTAACTATGGCTACACCTTC. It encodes CASSLDLTNYGYTF.